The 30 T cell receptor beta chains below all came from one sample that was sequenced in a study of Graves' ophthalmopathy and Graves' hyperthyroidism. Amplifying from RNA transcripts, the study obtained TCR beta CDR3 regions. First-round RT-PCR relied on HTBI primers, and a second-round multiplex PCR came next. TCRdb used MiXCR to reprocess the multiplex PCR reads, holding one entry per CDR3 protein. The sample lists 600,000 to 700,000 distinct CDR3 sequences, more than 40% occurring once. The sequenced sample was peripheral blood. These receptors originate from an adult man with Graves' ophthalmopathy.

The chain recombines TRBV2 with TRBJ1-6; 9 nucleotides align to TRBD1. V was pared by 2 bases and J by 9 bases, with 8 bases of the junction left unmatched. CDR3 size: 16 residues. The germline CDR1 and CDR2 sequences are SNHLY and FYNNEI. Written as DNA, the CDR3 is TGTGCCAGCAGTGAATGGTGGGGGACAGGGATTTCACCCCTCCACTTT. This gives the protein CASSEWWGTGISPLHF.

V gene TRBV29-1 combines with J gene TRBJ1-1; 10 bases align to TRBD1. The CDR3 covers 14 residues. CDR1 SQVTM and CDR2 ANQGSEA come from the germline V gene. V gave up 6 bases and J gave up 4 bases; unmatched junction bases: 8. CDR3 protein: CSVGLGTGVTEAFF. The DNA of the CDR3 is TGCAGCGTGGGTTTGGGGACAGGGGTCACTGAAGCTTTCTTT.

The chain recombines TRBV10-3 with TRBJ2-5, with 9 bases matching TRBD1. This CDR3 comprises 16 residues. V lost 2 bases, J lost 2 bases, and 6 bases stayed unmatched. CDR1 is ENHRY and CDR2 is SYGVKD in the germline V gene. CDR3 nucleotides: TGTGCCATCAGTGAGGGGGGACAGGGCCAACAAGAGACCCAGTACTTC. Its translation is CAISEGGQGQQETQYF.

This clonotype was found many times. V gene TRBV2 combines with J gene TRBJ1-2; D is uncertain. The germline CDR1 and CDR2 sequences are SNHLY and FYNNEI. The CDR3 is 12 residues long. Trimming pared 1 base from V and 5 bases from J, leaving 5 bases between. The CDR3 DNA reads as TGTGCCAGCAGTGAAGGCAGTTATGGCTACACCTTC. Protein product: CASSEGSYGYTF.

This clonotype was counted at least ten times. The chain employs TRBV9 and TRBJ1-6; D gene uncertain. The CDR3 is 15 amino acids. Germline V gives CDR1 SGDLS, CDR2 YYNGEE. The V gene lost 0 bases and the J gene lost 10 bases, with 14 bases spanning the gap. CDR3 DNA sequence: TGTGCCAGCAGCGTAGATGAGGCCCTCCGATCACCCCTCCACTTT. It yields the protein CASSVDEALRSPLHF. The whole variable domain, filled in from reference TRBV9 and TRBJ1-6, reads DSGVTQTPKHLITATGQRVTLRCSPRSGDLSVYWYQQSLDQGLQFLIQYYNGEERAKGNILERFSAQQFPDLHSELNLSSLELGDSALYFCASSVDEALRSPLHFGNGTRLTVT.

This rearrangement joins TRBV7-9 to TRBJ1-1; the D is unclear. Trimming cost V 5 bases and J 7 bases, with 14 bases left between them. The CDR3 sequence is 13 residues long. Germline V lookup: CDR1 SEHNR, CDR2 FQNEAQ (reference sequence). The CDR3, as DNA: TGTGCCAGCAGCCAAGTGGCAGAGGTTGAAGCTTTCTTT. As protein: CASSQVAEVEAFF.

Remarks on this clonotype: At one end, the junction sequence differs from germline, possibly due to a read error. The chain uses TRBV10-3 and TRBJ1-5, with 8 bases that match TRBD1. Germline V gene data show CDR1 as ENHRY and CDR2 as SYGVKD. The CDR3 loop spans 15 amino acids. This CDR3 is CASSSSPGGNQPQHF. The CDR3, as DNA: TGTGCCAGCAGTTCTTCCCCAGGGGGCAACCAGCCCCAGCATTTT.

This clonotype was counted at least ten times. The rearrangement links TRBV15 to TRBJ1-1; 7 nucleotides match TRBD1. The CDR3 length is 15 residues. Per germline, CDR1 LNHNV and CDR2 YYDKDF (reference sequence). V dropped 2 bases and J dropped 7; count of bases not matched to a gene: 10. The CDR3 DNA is TGTGCCACCAGCAGACACAGGGGCCCCAAGGATGAAGCTTTCTTT. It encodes CATSRHRGPKDEAFF.

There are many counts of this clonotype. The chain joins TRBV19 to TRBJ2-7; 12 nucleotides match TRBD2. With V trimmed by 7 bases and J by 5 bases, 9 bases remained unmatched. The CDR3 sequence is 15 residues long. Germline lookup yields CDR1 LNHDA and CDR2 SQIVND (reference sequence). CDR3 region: CASTPASGRGHEQYF. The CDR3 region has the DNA TGTGCCAGTACCCCTGCTAGCGGGAGGGGTCACGAGCAGTACTTC.

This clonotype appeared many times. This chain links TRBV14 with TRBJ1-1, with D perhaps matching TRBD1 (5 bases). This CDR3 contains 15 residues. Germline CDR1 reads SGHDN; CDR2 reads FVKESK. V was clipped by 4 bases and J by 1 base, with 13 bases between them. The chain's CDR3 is CASSPPGLANTEAFF. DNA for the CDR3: TGTGCCAGCAGCCCTCCGGGACTCGCGAACACTGAAGCTTTCTTT.

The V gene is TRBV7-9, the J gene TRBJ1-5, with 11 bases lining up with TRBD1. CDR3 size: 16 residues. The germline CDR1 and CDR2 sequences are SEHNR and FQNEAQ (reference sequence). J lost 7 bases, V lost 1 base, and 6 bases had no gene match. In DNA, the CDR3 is TGTGCCAGCAGCTTAGGCGGGACAGGGGGTCTCCAGCCCCAGCATTTT. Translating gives CASSLGGTGGLQPQHF.

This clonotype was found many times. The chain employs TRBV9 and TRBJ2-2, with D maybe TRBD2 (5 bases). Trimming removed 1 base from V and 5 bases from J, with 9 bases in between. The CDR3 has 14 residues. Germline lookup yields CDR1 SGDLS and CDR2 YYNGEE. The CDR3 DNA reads TGTGCCAGCAGCGTATTCCGGGAAACCGGGGAGCTGTTTTTT. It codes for CASSVFRETGELFF.

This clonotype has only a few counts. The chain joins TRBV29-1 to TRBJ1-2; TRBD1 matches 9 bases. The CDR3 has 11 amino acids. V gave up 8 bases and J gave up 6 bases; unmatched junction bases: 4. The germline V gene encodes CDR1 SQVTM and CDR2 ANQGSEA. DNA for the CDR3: TGCAGCCTCCGGGACAGGGATGGCTACACCTTC. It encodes CSLRDRDGYTF.

Here the CDR3 DNA reads TGTGCCAGCAGCTTATTTGGGACAGGGACGGCCCAGTACTTC. It is translated as CASSLFGTGTAQYF. V is TRBV7-2 and J is TRBJ2-5, with 9 bases aligning to TRBD1. The CDR3 consists of 14 residues. Unmatched junction bases numbered 7, after V lost 2 bases and J lost 9 bases. In germline, CDR1 is SGHTA, CDR2 FQGNSA. Drawing the rest from reference TRBV7-2 and TRBJ2-5, the complete variable domain is GAGVSQSPSNKVTEKGKDVELRCDPISGHTALYWYRQSLGQGLEFLIYFQGNSAPDKSGLPSDRFSAERTGGSVSTLTIQRTQQEDSAVYLCASSLFGTGTAQYFGPGTRLLVL.

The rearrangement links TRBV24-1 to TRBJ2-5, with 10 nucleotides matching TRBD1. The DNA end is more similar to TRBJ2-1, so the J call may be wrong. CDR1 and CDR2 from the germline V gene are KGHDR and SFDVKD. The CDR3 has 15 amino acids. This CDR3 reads CATRRDRGFGNEQFF. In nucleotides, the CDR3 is TGTGCTACGCGCCGGGACAGGGGATTCGGCAATGAGCAGTTCTTC.

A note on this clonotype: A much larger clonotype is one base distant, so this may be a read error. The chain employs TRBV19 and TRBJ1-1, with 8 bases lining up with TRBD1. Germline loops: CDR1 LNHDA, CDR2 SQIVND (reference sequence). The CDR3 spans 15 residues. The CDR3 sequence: CAGSRGTGVNTEAFF. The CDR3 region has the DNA TGTGCCGGTAGTAGGGGGACAGGAGTGAACACTGAAGCTTTCTTT. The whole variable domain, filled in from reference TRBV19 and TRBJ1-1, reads DGGITQSPKYLFRKEGQNVTLSCEQNLNHDAMYWYRQDPGQGLRLIYYSQIVNDFQKGDIAEGYSVSREKKESFPLTVTSAQKNPTAFYLCAGSRGTGVNTEAFFGQGTRLTVV.

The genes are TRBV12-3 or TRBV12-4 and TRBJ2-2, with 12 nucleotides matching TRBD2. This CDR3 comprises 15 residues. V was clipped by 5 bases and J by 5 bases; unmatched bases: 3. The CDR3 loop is CASSNGLAGTGELFF. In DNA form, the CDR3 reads TGTGCCAGCAGTAACGGACTAGCGGGGACCGGGGAGCTGTTTTTT.

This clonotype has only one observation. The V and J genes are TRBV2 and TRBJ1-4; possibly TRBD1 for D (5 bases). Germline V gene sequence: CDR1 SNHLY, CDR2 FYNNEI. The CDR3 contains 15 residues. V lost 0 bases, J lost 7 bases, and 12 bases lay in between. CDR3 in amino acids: CASSEAGTKGEKLFF. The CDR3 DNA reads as TGTGCCAGCAGTGAAGCAGGGACCAAGGGTGAAAAACTGTTTTTT.

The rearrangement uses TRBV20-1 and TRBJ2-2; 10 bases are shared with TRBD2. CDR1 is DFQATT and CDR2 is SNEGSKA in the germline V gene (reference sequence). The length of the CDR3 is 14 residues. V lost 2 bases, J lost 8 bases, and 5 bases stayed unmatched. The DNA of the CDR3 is TGCAGTGCTAGAACCCTAGCGGGGGCTGGGGAGCTGTTTTTT. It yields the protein CSARTLAGAGELFF.

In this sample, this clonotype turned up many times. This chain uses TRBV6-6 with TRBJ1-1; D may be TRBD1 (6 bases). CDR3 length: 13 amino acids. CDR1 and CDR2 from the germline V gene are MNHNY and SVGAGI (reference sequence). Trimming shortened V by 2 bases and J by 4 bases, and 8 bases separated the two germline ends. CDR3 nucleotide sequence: TGTGCCAGCAGTTACCGAGGGGGCACTGAAGCTTTCTTT. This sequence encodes CASSYRGGTEAFF.

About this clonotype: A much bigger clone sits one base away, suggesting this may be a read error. CDR3 coding DNA: TGTGCCAGCAGCCCTACACCAGACAGGCCCTTCTATGGCTACACCTTC. This encodes CASSPTPDRPFYGYTF. The V gene is TRBV9, the J gene TRBJ1-2, with D perhaps matching TRBD1 (6 bases). Trimming pared 4 bases from V and 4 bases from J, leaving 20 bases between. The CDR3 loop spans 16 amino acids. The V gene's germline CDR1 is SGDLS and CDR2 YYNGEE. The full variable domain, with the rest looked up from reference TRBV9 and TRBJ1-2, is DSGVTQTPKHLITATGQRVTLRCSPRSGDLSVYWYQQSLDQGLQFLIQYYNGEERAKGNILERFSAQQFPDLHSELNLSSLELGDSALYFCASSPTPDRPFYGYTFGSGTRLTVV.

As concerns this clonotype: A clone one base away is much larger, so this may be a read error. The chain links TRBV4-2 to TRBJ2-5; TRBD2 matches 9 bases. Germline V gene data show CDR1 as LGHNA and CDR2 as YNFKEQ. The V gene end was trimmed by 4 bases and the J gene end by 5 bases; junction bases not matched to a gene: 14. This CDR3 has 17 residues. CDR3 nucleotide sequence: TGTGCCAGCAGCCCCTCCATCGGCGGGAGGGCCGAGGAGACCCAGTACTTC. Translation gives CASSPSIGGRAEETQYF.

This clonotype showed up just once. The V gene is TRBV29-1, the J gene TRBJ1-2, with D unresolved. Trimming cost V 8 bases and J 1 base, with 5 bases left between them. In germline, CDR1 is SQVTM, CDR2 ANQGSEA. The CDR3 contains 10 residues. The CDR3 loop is CSRNNYGYTF. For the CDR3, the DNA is TGCAGCCGTAATAACTATGGCTACACCTTC.

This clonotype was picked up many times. CDR3 loop: CASSLGTGGNSGANVLTF. The CDR3 nucleotides are TGTGCCAGCAGCTTAGGGACAGGGGGCAACTCTGGGGCCAACGTCCTGACTTTC. V and J are TRBV7-8 and TRBJ2-6; TRBD1 agrees at 11 bases. Germline loops: CDR1 SGHVS, CDR2 FQNEAQ. The CDR3 loop spans 18 amino acids. J gave up 0 bases and V 1 base, and 2 bases lay outside the gene matches. Filled out from reference TRBV7-8 and TRBJ2-6, the complete variable domain reads GAGVSQSPRYKVAKRGQDVALRCDPISGHVSLFWYQQALGQGPEFLTYFQNEAQLDKSGLPSDRFFAERPEGSVSTLKIQRTQQEDSAVYLCASSLGTGGNSGANVLTFGAGSRLTVL.

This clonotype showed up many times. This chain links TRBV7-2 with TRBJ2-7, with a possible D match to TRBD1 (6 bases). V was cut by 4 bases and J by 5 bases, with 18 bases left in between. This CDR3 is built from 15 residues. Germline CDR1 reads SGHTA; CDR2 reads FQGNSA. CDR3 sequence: CASSSSGTRIHEQYF. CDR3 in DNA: TGTGCCAGCAGCTCGTCCGGGACAAGGATCCACGAGCAGTACTTC.

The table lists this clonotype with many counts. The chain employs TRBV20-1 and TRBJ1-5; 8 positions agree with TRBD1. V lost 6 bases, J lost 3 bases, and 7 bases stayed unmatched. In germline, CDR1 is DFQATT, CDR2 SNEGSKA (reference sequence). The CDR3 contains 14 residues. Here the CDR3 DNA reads TGCAGTGCCAGTTACAGGGGGAACAATCAGCCCCAGCATTTT. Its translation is CSASYRGNNQPQHF.

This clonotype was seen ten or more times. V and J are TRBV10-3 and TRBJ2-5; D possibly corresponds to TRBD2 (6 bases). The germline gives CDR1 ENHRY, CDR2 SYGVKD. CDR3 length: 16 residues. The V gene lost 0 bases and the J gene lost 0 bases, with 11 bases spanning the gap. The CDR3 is CAISESPGTDQETQYF. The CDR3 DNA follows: TGTGCCATCAGTGAGTCTCCGGGGACTGACCAAGAGACCCAGTACTTC.

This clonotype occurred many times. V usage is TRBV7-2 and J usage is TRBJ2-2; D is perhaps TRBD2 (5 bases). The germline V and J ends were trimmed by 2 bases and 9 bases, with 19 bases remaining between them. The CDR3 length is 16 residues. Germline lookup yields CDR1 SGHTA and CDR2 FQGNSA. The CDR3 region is CASSLTSPARPRELFF. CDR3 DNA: TGTGCCAGCAGCTTAACTAGTCCCGCCCGGCCCCGGGAGCTGTTTTTT.

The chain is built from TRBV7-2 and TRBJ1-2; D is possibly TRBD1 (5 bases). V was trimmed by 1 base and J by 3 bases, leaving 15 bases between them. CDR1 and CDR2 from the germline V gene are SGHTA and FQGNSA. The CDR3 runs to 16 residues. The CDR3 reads CASSLGTSGADYGYTF. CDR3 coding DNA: TGTGCCAGCAGCTTAGGGACTAGCGGGGCAGACTATGGCTACACCTTC.

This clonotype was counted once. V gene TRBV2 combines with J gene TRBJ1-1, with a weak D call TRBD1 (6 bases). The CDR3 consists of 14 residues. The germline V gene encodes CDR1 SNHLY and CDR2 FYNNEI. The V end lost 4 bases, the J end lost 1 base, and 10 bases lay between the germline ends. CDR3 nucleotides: TGTGCCAGCAGTGTCAGGGGTCAGAACACTGAAGCTTTCTTT. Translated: CASSVRGQNTEAFF. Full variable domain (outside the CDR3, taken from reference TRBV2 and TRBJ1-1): EPEVTQTPSHQVTQMGQEVILRCVPISNHLYFYWYRQILGQKVEFLVSFYNNEISEKSEIFDDQFSVERPDGSNFTLKIRSTKLEDSAMYFCASSVRGQNTEAFFGQGTRLTVV.